The 20 T cell receptor beta chains below come from one sample, sequenced in a study of shared clonotypes between healthy human individuals. CD45RO-negative CD8 cells positively selected for CCR7 made up the naive population, which excluded terminally differentiated effector memory CD45RA+ cells. The assay was immunoSEQ multiplex PCR, and TCRdb's table has in-frame clones only and misses some. This repertoire shows hundreds of thousands of clones, 90% to 95% found once; its top ten account for over 0.095%. The sequencing sample was made of naive CD8+ T cells sorted from blood. The receptors come from a woman in her twenties or thirties in good health.

This chain links TRBV16 with TRBJ1-2; D gene unclear. Germline loops: CDR1 KGHSY, CDR2 FQNENV. This CDR3 contains 16 residues. The germline V and J ends were trimmed by 1 base and 3 bases, with 15 bases remaining between them. CDR3 bases: TGTGCCAGCAGCCAATTTGGACGGAGGGCGGACTATGGCTACACCTTC. This sequence encodes CASSQFGRRADYGYTF. The full variable domain, its missing parts supplied by reference TRBV16 and TRBJ1-2, is GEEVAQTPKHLVRGEGQKAKLYCAPIKGHSYVFWYQQVLKNEFKFLISFQNENVFDETGMPKERFSAKCLPNSPCSLEIQATKLEDSAVYFCASSQFGRRADYGYTFGSGTRLTVV.

The chain recombines TRBV5-4 with TRBJ1-1; 10 bases match TRBD1. Trimming removed 4 bases from V and 1 base from J; junction bases left unmatched: 4. Germline V CDR1 and CDR2: SGHNT, YYREEE (reference sequence). The CDR3 length is 15 residues. The CDR3 reads CASSIWTGGNTEAFF. In DNA, the CDR3 is TGTGCCAGCAGCATCTGGACAGGGGGGAACACTGAAGCTTTCTTT.

The chain recombines TRBV4-1 with TRBJ1-5; weak D call: TRBD1 (5 bases). The CDR3 sequence is 14 residues long. CDR1 is MGHRA and CDR2 is YSYEKL in the germline V gene. V lost 0 bases and J lost 5, with 8 bases in between. The CDR3: CASSQEGVYQPQHF. CDR3 coding DNA: TGCGCCAGCAGCCAAGAAGGGGTTTATCAGCCCCAGCATTTT.

CDR3 residues: CAGSGMGAYEQYF. CDR3 nucleotides: TGTGCCGGGTCGGGTATGGGGGCTTACGAGCAGTACTTC. The chain carries TRBV28 and TRBJ2-7; D is possibly TRBD1 (6 bases). Trimming pared 11 bases from V and 4 bases from J, leaving 18 bases between. Germline CDR1 and CDR2: MDHEN and SYDVKM. This CDR3 spans 13 amino acids. The full variable domain, its missing parts supplied by reference TRBV28 and TRBJ2-7, is DVKVTQSSRYLVKRTGEKVFLECVQDMDHENMFWYRQDPGLGLRLIYFSYDVKMKEKGDIPEGYSVSREKKERFSLILESASTNQTSMYLCAGSGMGAYEQYFGPGTRLTVT.

This rearrangement joins TRBV14 to TRBJ2-5; TRBD2 agrees at 7 bases. TRBJ2-7 matches the DNA end more closely, so the J call is doubtful. CDR1 and CDR2 (germline): SGHDN, FVKESK. This CDR3 comprises 14 residues. CDR3 nucleotide sequence: TGTGCCAGCAGCCAAGTCACTAGCGCGGACGAGCAGTACTTC. This translates into CASSQVTSADEQYF.

J is TRBJ2-7 and V is TRBV10-2, with 7 bases matching TRBD2. Unmatched junction bases numbered 4, after V lost 5 bases and J lost 0 bases. The germline gives CDR1 WSHSY, CDR2 SAAADI. This CDR3 contains 14 residues. The DNA of the CDR3 is TGCGCCAGCAGTCCAGCGGGGAGCTCCTACGAGCAGTACTTC. Translation: CASSPAGSSYEQYF.

The rearrangement links TRBV28 to TRBJ2-7; TRBD1 matches at 9 bases. This CDR3 spans 15 amino acids. The ends lost 4 bases at V and 5 bases at J; junction bases unmatched: 9. Germline CDR1 is MDHEN and CDR2 is SYDVKM. CDR3 loop: CASSSLGQGSHEQYF. CDR3 nucleotides: TGTGCCAGCAGTTCCCTGGGACAGGGTTCCCACGAGCAGTACTTC.

The rearrangement links TRBV5-6 to TRBJ2-2; TRBD2 is a possible D gene (6 bases). Germline CDR1 reads SGHDT; CDR2 reads YYEEEE. The length of the CDR3 is 16 residues. The V gene lost 2 bases and the J gene lost 4 bases, with 15 bases spanning the gap. Written as DNA, the CDR3 is TGTGCCAGCAGCTTTCAATCCGGGACTGCCACCGGGGAGCTGTTTTTT. This translates into CASSFQSGTATGELFF.

The chain employs TRBV28 and TRBJ1-4; D is unresolved. The germline CDR1 and CDR2 sequences are MDHEN and SYDVKM. The CDR3 loop spans 15 amino acids. Trimming removed 5 bases at V and 4 bases at J, with 14 bases between. The CDR3 region has the DNA TGTGCCAGCAGTCACGCGGGGTTGGTTAATGAAAAACTGTTTTTT. Translated: CASSHAGLVNEKLFF. Full variable domain (rest looked up from reference TRBV28 and TRBJ1-4): DVKVTQSSRYLVKRTGEKVFLECVQDMDHENMFWYRQDPGLGLRLIYFSYDVKMKEKGDIPEGYSVSREKKERFSLILESASTNQTSMYLCASSHAGLVNEKLFFGSGTQLSVL.

This chain joins TRBV25-1 and TRBJ1-1; D is uncertain. Germline CDR1 and CDR2: MGHDK and SYGVNS. Deletions cut 4 bases from V and 1 base from J, with 4 bases between. The CDR3 totals 12 residues. The chain's CDR3 is CASSGPNTEAFF. CDR3 nucleotide sequence: TGTGCCAGCAGTGGCCCGAACACTGAAGCTTTCTTT.

The V and J genes are TRBV5-4 and TRBJ2-1; D call uncertain. V gave up 3 bases and J gave up 2 bases, with 3 bases separating them. CDR1 is SGHNT and CDR2 is YYREEE in the germline V gene (reference sequence). This CDR3 contains 12 residues. The CDR3 is CASSSTYNEQFF. CDR3 sequence (DNA): TGTGCCAGCAGCTCGACCTACAATGAGCAGTTCTTC.

This chain joins TRBV5-1 and TRBJ1-1; D possibly corresponds to TRBD1 (5 bases). Deletions cut 3 bases from V and 0 bases from J, with 12 bases between. From germline, CDR1 is SGHRS and CDR2 YFSETQ. This CDR3 is 15 amino acids long. The CDR3: CASSSELGVNTEAFF. The CDR3 region has the DNA TGCGCCAGCAGCTCGGAACTAGGGGTGAACACTGAAGCTTTCTTT.

The J gene is TRBJ1-5, the V gene TRBV28; D might be TRBD1 (5 bases). V lost 7 bases and J lost 4, with 17 bases in between. The CDR3 spans 15 residues. Germline assignment: CDR1 MDHEN and CDR2 SYDVKM. Here the CDR3 DNA reads TGTGCCAGCAACGGCGAGGAGGGGATAAATCAGCCCCAGCATTTT. It specifies CASNGEEGINQPQHF.

This sequence joins TRBV6-1 and TRBJ2-1; D is unclear. Germline lookup yields CDR1 MNHNS and CDR2 SASEGT. The CDR3 runs 13 residues. Trimming took off 2 bases at V and 1 base at J, with 3 bases between the two ends. CDR3 residues: CASSEFSYNEQFF. CDR3 nucleotides: TGTGCCAGCAGTGAATTTTCCTACAATGAGCAGTTCTTC.

V usage is TRBV27 and J usage is TRBJ1-4, with D tentatively TRBD1 (5 bases). The CDR3 length is 16 residues. The V end was cut by 4 bases, the J end by 7 bases, with 19 bases between. Germline V gene sequence: CDR1 MNHEY, CDR2 SMNVEV (reference sequence). CDR3 nucleotide sequence: TGTGCCAGCAGTTCAGGGACTCTGGGAAAGGCTGAAAAACTGTTTTTT. Protein product: CASSSGTLGKAEKLFF.

The chain joins TRBV15 to TRBJ2-5, with 9 bases that match TRBD2. Germline V CDR1 and CDR2: LNHNV, YYDKDF (reference sequence). This CDR3 has 16 residues. V gave up 1 base and J gave up 4 bases; unmatched junction bases: 7. This CDR3 is CATSRVSSGMLETQYF. In DNA, the CDR3 is TGTGCCACCAGCAGAGTGTCTAGCGGGATGTTAGAGACCCAGTACTTC.

Worth noting for this clone: Other DNA variants within this sample encode the same CDR3. This chain joins TRBV28 and TRBJ2-7; 9 nucleotides align to TRBD2. The J segment lost 1 base and the V segment lost 3 bases, leaving 1 base of the junction unmatched. The germline gives CDR1 MDHEN, CDR2 SYDVKM. The CDR3 runs 14 residues. The CDR3 region has the DNA TGTGCCAGCAGTTTGCTAGCGGGGTCCTACGAGCAGTACTTC. This codes for CASSLLAGSYEQYF.

The gene calls are TRBV2 and TRBJ2-1, with a weak D call TRBD2 (5 bases). The germline V gene encodes CDR1 SNHLY and CDR2 FYNNEI. The CDR3 spans 15 residues. Trimming shortened V by 6 bases and J by 0 bases, and 12 bases separated the two germline ends. CDR3 protein: CASRRAVSSYNEQFF. The CDR3 coding sequence is TGTGCCAGCAGAAGAGCGGTAAGCTCCTACAATGAGCAGTTCTTC.

This chain joins TRBV27 and TRBJ1-1, with TRBD1 identical over 10 bases. With V trimmed by 4 bases and J by 7 bases, 3 bases remained unmatched. CDR1 is MNHEY, CDR2 SMNVEV, per germline (reference sequence). This CDR3 region has 13 residues. CDR3 sequence reads: CASSWGQGIEAFF. The CDR3 nucleotides are TGTGCCAGCAGTTGGGGACAGGGGATTGAAGCTTTCTTT.

This chain joins TRBV27 and TRBJ1-2; no clear D gene. The CDR3 has 13 residues. V was trimmed by 6 bases and J by 4 bases, leaving 12 bases between them. Germline V lookup: CDR1 MNHEY, CDR2 SMNVEV (reference sequence). The CDR3 bases are TGTGCCAGCAGGGCTACAGCGTCCTATGGCTACACCTTC. Protein sequence: CASRATASYGYTF.